The 3 T cell receptor beta chains reported below all come from one sample, sequenced in a study of tumor-infiltrating lymphocytes in primary liver carcinoma. With 400 to 550 ng total RNA as template and a constant-region primer, TCR beta cDNA was made. Modified slightly, ARM-PCR produced TCR beta libraries over three nested multiplex PCR rounds. Each of the first two PCR rounds ran roughly 9 cycles with TRBV1-TRBV30 forward and C-beta reverse primers. TCRdb ran MiXCR on the multiplex PCR reads and lists one entry per CDR3 protein. The sample has approximately 300,000 distinct CDR3 sequences, 65% seen once. The source of the blood RNA was unsorted whole blood, and germline DNA was extracted as well. Sequences were obtained from peripheral blood. The receptors here all came from a man in his forties with primary liver carcinoma and hepatitis B virus infection.

Points on this clonotype: This may stem from a read error, because a much larger clone lies one nucleotide away. The V and J genes are TRBV6-5 and TRBJ2-1; D assignment may be TRBD1 or TRBD2 (6 bases each). The CDR3 spans 14 residues. CDR1 is MNHEY, CDR2 SVGAGI, per germline. Here the CDR3 reads CASSPLAPQGEQSF. DNA for the CDR3: TGTGCCAGCAGTCCGCTAGCGCCACAGGGTGAGCAGTCCTTC.

A word on this clonotype: This may be a read error: a much more frequent sequence differs by one nucleotide. The J gene is TRBJ1-3, the V gene TRBV12-3 or TRBV12-4; D not certain. The CDR3 spans 16 residues. The V gene lost 0 bases and the J gene lost 2 bases, with 11 bases spanning the gap. The chain's CDR3 is CASSLARGSPGNTIYF. The DNA of the CDR3 is TGTGCCAGCAGTTTAGCGCGCGGGAGCCCTGGAAACACCATATATTTT.

This clonotype was picked up many times. The V call is TRBV7-8, the J call TRBJ2-3; TRBD2 aligns across 10 bases. Per the germline V gene, CDR1 is SGHVS and CDR2 is FQNEAQ. With V trimmed by 4 bases and J by 2 bases, 6 bases remained unmatched. The CDR3 length is 16 residues. CDR3 region: CASSYGLADDTDTQYF. CDR3 coding DNA: TGTGCCAGCAGCTACGGACTAGCGGACGACACAGATACGCAGTATTTT.